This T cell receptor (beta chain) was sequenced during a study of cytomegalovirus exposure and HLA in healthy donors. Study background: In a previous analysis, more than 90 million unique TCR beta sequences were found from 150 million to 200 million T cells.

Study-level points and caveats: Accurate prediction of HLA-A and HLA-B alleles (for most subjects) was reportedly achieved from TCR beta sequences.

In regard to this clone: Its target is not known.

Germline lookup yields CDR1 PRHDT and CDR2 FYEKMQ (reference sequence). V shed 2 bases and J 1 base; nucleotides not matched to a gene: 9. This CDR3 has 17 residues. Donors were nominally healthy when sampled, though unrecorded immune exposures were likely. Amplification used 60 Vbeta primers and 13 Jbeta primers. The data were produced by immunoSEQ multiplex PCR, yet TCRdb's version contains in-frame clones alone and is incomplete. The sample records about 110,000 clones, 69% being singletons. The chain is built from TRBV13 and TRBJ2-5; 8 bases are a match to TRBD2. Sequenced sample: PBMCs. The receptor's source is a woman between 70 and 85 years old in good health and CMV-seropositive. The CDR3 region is CASSLRGGANFQETQYF. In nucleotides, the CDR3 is TGTGCCAGCAGCTTACGGGGGGGCGCCAATTTCCAAGAGACCCAGTACTTC.